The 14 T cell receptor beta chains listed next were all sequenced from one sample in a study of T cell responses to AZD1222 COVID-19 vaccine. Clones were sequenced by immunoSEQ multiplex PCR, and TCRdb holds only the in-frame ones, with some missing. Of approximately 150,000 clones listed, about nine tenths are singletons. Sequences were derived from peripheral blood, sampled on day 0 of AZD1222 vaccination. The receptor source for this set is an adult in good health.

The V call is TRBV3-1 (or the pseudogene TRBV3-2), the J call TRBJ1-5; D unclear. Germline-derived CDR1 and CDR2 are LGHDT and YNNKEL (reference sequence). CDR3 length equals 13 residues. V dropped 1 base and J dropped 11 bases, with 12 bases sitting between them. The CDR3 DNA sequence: TGTGCCAGCAGCCAAGTTCCCCTCATGGCCCAGCATTTT. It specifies CASSQVPLMAQHF.

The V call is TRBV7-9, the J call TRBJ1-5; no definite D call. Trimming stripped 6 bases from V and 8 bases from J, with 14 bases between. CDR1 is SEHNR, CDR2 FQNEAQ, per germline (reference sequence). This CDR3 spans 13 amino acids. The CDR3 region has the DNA TGTGCCAGCAGTCCGGACGGGATTGAGCCCCAGCATTTT. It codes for CASSPDGIEPQHF.

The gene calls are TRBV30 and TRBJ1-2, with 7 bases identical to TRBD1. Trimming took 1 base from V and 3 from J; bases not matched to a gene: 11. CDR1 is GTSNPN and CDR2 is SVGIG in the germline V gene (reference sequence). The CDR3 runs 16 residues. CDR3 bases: TGTGCCTGGAGTGAAGTTCTTGACAGGGTACACTATGGCTACACCTTC. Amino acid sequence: CAWSEVLDRVHYGYTF.

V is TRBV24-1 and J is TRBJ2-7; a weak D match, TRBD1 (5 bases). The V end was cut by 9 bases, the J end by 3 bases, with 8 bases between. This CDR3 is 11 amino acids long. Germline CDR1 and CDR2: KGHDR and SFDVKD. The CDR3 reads CATQGVYEQYF. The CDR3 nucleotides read TGTGCCACCCAAGGGGTCTACGAGCAGTACTTC.

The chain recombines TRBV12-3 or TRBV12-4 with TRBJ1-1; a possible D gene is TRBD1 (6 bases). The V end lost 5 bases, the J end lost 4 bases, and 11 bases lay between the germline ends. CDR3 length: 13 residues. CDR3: CASSQRGVTEAFF. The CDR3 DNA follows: TGTGCCAGCAGTCAGAGGGGGGTCACTGAAGCTTTCTTT.

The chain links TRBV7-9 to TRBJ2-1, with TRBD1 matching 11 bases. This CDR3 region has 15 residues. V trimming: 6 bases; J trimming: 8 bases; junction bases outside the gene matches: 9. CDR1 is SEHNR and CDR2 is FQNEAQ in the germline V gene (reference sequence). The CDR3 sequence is CASSYWTGGKDEQFF. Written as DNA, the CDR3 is TGTGCCAGCAGTTACTGGACAGGGGGCAAGGATGAGCAGTTCTTC.

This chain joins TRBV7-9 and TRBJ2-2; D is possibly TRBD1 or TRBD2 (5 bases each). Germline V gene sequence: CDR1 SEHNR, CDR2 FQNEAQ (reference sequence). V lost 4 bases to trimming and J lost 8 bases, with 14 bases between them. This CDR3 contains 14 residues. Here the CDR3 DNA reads TGTGCCAGCAGCTCCGACGGGGCGAGGGGGGAGCTGTTTTTT. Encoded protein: CASSSDGARGELFF.

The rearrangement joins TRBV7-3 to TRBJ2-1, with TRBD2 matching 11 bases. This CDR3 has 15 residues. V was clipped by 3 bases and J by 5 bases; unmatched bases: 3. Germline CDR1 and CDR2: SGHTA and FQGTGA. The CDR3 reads CASSFLAGGHNEQFF. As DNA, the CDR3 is TGTGCCAGCAGCTTCCTAGCGGGGGGTCACAATGAGCAGTTCTTC.

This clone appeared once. CDR3: CASSQDISSGANVLTF. CDR3 nucleotide sequence: TGCGCCAGCAGCCAAGACATCAGCTCTGGGGCCAACGTCCTGACTTTC. This chain links TRBV4-1 with TRBJ2-6, with unresolved D. The CDR3 loop spans 16 amino acids. Per the germline V gene, CDR1 is MGHRA and CDR2 is YSYEKL. V was cut by 0 bases and J by 0 bases, with 6 bases left in between.

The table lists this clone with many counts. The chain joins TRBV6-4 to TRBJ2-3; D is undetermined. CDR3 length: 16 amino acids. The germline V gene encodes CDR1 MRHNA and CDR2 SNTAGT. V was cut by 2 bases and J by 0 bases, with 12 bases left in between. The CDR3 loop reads CASSDVASRSTDTQYF. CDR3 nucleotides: TGTGCCAGCAGTGACGTAGCCAGTCGTAGCACAGATACGCAGTATTTT.

The DNA of the CDR3 is TGTGCCAGCAGCCCGGGACAGTCTAACGGGGAGCTGTTTTTT. Its translation is CASSPGQSNGELFF. This sequence joins TRBV11-3 and TRBJ2-2, with 7 bases that match TRBD1. V was pared by 5 bases and J by 7 bases, with 7 bases of the junction left unmatched. CDR1 is SGHNT, CDR2 YENEEA, per germline. CDR3 size: 14 residues.

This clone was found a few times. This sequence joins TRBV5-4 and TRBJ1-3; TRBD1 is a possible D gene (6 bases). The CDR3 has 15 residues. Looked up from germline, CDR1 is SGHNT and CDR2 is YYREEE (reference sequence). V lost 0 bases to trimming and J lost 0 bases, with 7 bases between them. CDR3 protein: CASSLGGASGNTIYF. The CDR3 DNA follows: TGTGCCAGCAGCTTGGGGGGGGCCTCTGGAAACACCATATATTTT.

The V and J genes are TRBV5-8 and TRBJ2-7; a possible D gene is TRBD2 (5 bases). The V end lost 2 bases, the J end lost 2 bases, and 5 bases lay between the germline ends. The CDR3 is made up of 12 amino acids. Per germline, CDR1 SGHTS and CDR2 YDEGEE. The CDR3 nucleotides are TGTGCCAGCAGCTTCGGGGCCTACGAGCAGTACTTC. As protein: CASSFGAYEQYF.

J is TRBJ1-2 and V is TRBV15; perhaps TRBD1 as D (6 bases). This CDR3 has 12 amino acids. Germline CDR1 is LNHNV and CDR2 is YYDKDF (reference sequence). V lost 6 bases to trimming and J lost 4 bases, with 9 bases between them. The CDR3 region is CATSWDTYGYTF. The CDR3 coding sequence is TGTGCCACCAGTTGGGACACCTATGGCTACACCTTC.